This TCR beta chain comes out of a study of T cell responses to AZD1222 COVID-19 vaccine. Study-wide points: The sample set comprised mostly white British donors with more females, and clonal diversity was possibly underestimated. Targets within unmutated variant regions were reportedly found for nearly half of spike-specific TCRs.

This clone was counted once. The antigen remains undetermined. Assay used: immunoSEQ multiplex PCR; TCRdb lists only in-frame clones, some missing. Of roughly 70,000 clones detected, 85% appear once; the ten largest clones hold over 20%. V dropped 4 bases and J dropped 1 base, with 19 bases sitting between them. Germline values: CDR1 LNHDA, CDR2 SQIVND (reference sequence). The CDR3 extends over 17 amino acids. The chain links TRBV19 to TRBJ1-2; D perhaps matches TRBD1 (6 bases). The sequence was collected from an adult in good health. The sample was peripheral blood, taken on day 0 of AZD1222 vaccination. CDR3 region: CASSTHRAGDLNYGYTF. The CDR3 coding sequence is TGTGCCAGTAGTACCCACCGTGCAGGGGACCTTAACTATGGCTACACCTTC. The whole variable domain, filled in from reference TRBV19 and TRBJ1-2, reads DGGITQSPKYLFRKEGQNVTLSCEQNLNHDAMYWYRQDPGQGLRLIYYSQIVNDFQKGDIAEGYSVSREKKESFPLTVTSAQKNPTAFYLCASSTHRAGDLNYGYTFGSGTRLTVV.